Each of the 17 T cell receptor beta chains below was sequenced from the same sample in a study of blood T cell repertoires in COVID-19. Sequencing was performed with immunoSEQ multiplex PCR; in TCRdb, only in-frame clones are kept and a portion is missing. The sample records approximately 130,000 clones, approximately 83% being singletons. Sequencing input: peripheral blood. The origin of the receptors is a man aged 35 to 55 with active or convalescent COVID-19.

The chain carries TRBV18 and TRBJ2-7, with 9 positions matching TRBD2. CDR1 and CDR2 from the germline V gene are KGHSH and LQKENI. CDR3 length equals 16 residues. Trimming cost V 1 base and J 6 bases; bases outside gene matches: 10. CDR3 coding DNA: TGTGCCAGCTCACCACGTGTGGTTAGCGGGGGCCCCGAGCAGTACTTC. Translated: CASSPRVVSGGPEQYF.

This clone was counted a few times. The CDR3: CASSDGQGNEKLFF. The CDR3, as DNA: TGCGCCAGCAGCGACGGACAGGGAAATGAAAAACTGTTTTTT. This rearrangement joins TRBV4-1 to TRBJ1-4, with 8 bases that match TRBD1. This CDR3 region has 14 residues. The germline CDR1 and CDR2 sequences are MGHRA and YSYEKL. The junction had 4 bases not matched to a gene; V was cut back by 5 bases and J by 5 bases.

This chain connects TRBV11-2 to TRBJ2-7; TRBD1 matches at 7 bases. After removal of 1 base from V and 3 bases from J, the junction contained 6 bases not matched to a gene. The CDR3 has 15 residues. Germline loops: CDR1 SGHAT, CDR2 FQNNGV. CDR3: CASSLGNRGVYEQYF. The CDR3 DNA sequence: TGTGCCAGCAGCTTAGGGAACAGGGGAGTCTACGAGCAGTACTTC.

V usage is TRBV6-5 and J usage is TRBJ1-4; 8 positions match TRBD1. V was pared by 5 bases and J by 7 bases, with 9 bases of the junction left unmatched. This CDR3 region has 15 residues. The germline gives CDR1 MNHEY, CDR2 SVGAGI. In DNA form, the CDR3 reads TGTGCCAGCAGTATAGACAGGGGAGGGAGTGAAAAACTGTTTTTT. This gives the protein CASSIDRGGSEKLFF.

Remarks on this clone: The junction shows a germline mismatch at one end, possibly a read error. This chain joins TRBV11-2 and TRBJ2-1, with TRBD2 identical over 13 bases. The CDR3 is 15 amino acids. Germline CDR1 reads SGHAT; CDR2 reads FQNNGV. The DNA of the CDR3 is TGTGCCAGCAGCTTCGGGACTAGCGGGGTCAATGGGCAGTTCTTC. Its protein product is CASSFGTSGVNGQFF.

The chain carries TRBV3-1 (or the pseudogene TRBV3-2) and TRBJ2-3; a possible D gene is TRBD2 (5 bases). V was shortened by 2 bases and J by 1 base, with 13 bases between the two germline ends. There are 16 residues in the CDR3. CDR1 and CDR2 (germline): LGHDT, YNNKEL (reference sequence). DNA of the CDR3: TGTGCCAGCAGCCAACCTACAAGGCGGGGCACAGATACGCAGTATTTT. As protein: CASSQPTRRGTDTQYF.

The sample holds a few counts of this clone. The rearrangement joins TRBV5-4 to TRBJ1-1; 7 bases agree with TRBD1. V lost 2 bases and J lost 9; bases outside the gene matches: 7. This CDR3 has 13 amino acids. Germline V lookup: CDR1 SGHNT, CDR2 YYREEE (reference sequence). The CDR3: CASSFDLGGQAFF. Here the CDR3 DNA reads TGTGCCAGCAGCTTTGACCTAGGGGGCCAAGCTTTCTTT.

The chain is built from TRBV11-3 and TRBJ1-6, with 7 bases that match TRBD1. The CDR3 runs to 14 residues. CDR1 is SGHNT, CDR2 YENEEA, per germline. Trimming removed 5 bases from V and 10 bases from J; junction bases left unmatched: 8. In DNA, the CDR3 is TGTGCCAGCAGCGCCGACAGGGAGAACTCACCCCTCCACTTT. This sequence encodes CASSADRENSPLHF.

The V call is TRBV4-3, the J call TRBJ2-5; D possibly corresponds to TRBD2 (5 bases). Germline V gene sequence: CDR1 LGHNA, CDR2 YSLEER. The CDR3 contains 16 residues. Deletions cut 4 bases from V and 2 bases from J, with 17 bases between. CDR3: CASSRGLRQTQETQYF. The CDR3 DNA sequence: TGCGCCAGCAGCCGCGGACTCCGTCAAACTCAAGAGACCCAGTACTTC.

This clone occurred once. The chain combines TRBV30 with TRBJ2-3, with 15 bases identical to TRBD2. V lost 3 bases, J lost 8 bases, and 6 bases stayed unmatched. This CDR3 spans 15 amino acids. The germline CDR1 and CDR2 sequences are GTSNPN and SVGIG (reference sequence). The CDR3 DNA follows: TGTGCCTGGAGAACGGGACTAGCGGGGGGCCTTACGCAGTATTTT. This encodes CAWRTGLAGGLTQYF.

V usage is TRBV19 and J usage is TRBJ2-6; 7 positions match TRBD1. Germline values: CDR1 LNHDA, CDR2 SQIVND (reference sequence). The junction had 5 bases not matched to a gene; V was cut back by 2 bases and J by 4 bases. This CDR3 is 16 amino acids long. The CDR3 spells CASSIPQGTGANVLTF. CDR3 coding DNA: TGTGCCAGTAGTATACCACAGGGGACCGGGGCCAACGTCCTGACTTTC.

In this sample, this clone turned up once. J is TRBJ1-5 and V is TRBV19; no firm D call. V dropped 1 base and J dropped 2 bases, with 9 bases sitting between them. The V gene's germline CDR1 is LNHDA and CDR2 SQIVND (reference sequence). The CDR3 has 15 amino acids. The CDR3 nucleotides read TGTGCCAGTAGTATAGCTGGGCAGGGCAATCAGCCCCAGCATTTT. Translation gives CASSIAGQGNQPQHF.

The J gene is TRBJ1-3, the V gene TRBV19; 7 bases line up with TRBD1. In germline, CDR1 is LNHDA, CDR2 SQIVND (reference sequence). This CDR3 contains 17 residues. Trimming took 4 bases from V and 4 from J; bases not matched to a gene: 13. The CDR3 DNA follows: TGTGCCAGTAGTAAACTCCGGGACAGAAAGGCCGGAAACACCATATATTTT. Its protein product is CASSKLRDRKAGNTIYF.

This chain joins TRBV9 and TRBJ1-6; TRBD1 aligns across 10 bases. Germline V gene lookup returns CDR1 SGDLS and CDR2 YYNGEE. With V trimmed by 3 bases and J by 9 bases, 3 bases remained unmatched. The CDR3 length is 14 residues. In DNA, the CDR3 is TGTGCCAGCAGCGACGGGACAGGGGCTTCACCCCTCCACTTT. It specifies CASSDGTGASPLHF. The full variable domain, its missing parts supplied by reference TRBV9 and TRBJ1-6, is DSGVTQTPKHLITATGQRVTLRCSPRSGDLSVYWYQQSLDQGLQFLIQYYNGEERAKGNILERFSAQQFPDLHSELNLSSLELGDSALYFCASSDGTGASPLHFGNGTRLTVT.

CDR3 loop: CASSESTGVSEAFF. The CDR3 coding sequence is TGCGCCAGCAGTGAGTCGACGGGAGTTTCCGAAGCTTTCTTT. The rearrangement uses TRBV10-1 and TRBJ1-1; no definite D call. The V gene lost 0 bases and the J gene lost 8 bases, with 13 bases spanning the gap. Per germline, CDR1 WNHNN and CDR2 SYGVQD (reference sequence). The length of the CDR3 is 14 residues.

This chain uses TRBV19 with TRBJ2-5; D may be TRBD1 (6 bases). Trimming pared 4 bases from V and 5 bases from J, leaving 11 bases between. The germline V gene has CDR1 LNHDA and CDR2 SQIVND (reference sequence). The CDR3 contains 13 residues. The chain's CDR3 is CASSTSDRETQYF. CDR3 nucleotides: TGTGCCAGTAGTACCTCCGACAGGGAGACCCAGTACTTC.

This chain joins TRBV11-2 and TRBJ2-3; 7 bases map to TRBD2. Germline CDR1 and CDR2: SGHAT and FQNNGV. The CDR3 contains 15 residues. The J segment lost 4 bases and the V segment lost 5 bases, leaving 9 bases of the junction unmatched. The CDR3: CASSLQVLAADTQYF. CDR3 bases: TGTGCCAGCAGCCTCCAGGTTCTAGCGGCAGATACGCAGTATTTT.